The source of this T cell receptor beta chain is a study of monozygotic twins with inflammatory bowel disease. Study-level findings and limits: IBD patients showed reduced TCRbeta diversity (inverse Simpson) versus healthy co-twins. Telling apart the different T cell subtypes was not possible. It was not supported that a single strong signal or clonotype was associated with IBD.

Turning to this clonotype: The antigen is unknown.

TCRdb reprocessed the 5' RACE reads; each CDR3 protein has one entry and no DNA is given. This sample's table reports fewer than 150,000 distinct CDR3 sequences. Sequencing was done on a sample of blood. This sequence originates from a human donor with ulcerative colitis or Crohn's disease, or a healthy co-twin of an affected twin (not recorded which).

CDR3 sequence reads: CASSLRTSGSNLAKNIQYF. V and J are TRBV12-3 or TRBV12-4 and TRBJ2-4; TCRdb designates TRBD2, a call that cannot be tested without DNA. This CDR3 spans 19 amino acids.